These 22 T cell receptor beta chains originate from one sample sequenced in a study of cytomegalovirus exposure and HLA in healthy donors. It was with 60 Vbeta and 13 Jbeta primers that the PCR ran. Using immunoSEQ multiplex PCR, the repertoire was profiled, and TCRdb retains in-frame clones only, with some absent. The table lists roughly 160,000 clones, nearly 80% of them singletons. The material sequenced was PBMCs. Receptors originate from a man aged 18-30 years in good health and CMV-seropositive.

V and J are TRBV15 and TRBJ1-4, with 12 bases lining up with TRBD1. Germline CDR1 LNHNV, CDR2 YYDKDF (reference sequence). Trimming cost V 0 bases and J 10 bases; bases outside gene matches: 9. The CDR3 totals 17 residues. This CDR3 reads CATSRDYGTGGGGKLFF. CDR3 coding DNA: TGTGCCACCAGCAGAGATTATGGGACAGGGGGCGGCGGAAAACTGTTTTTT. Full variable domain (remainder filled in from reference TRBV15 and TRBJ1-4): DAMVIQNPRYQVTQFGKPVTLSCSQTLNHNVMYWYQQKSSQAPKLLFHYYDKDFNNEADTPDNFQSRRPNTSFCFLDIRSPGLGDTAMYLCATSRDYGTGGGGKLFFGSGTQLSVL.

The chain is built from TRBV27 and TRBJ2-3; D is undetermined. Germline-derived CDR1 and CDR2 are MNHEY and SMNVEV (reference sequence). V was pared by 7 bases and J by 4 bases, with 18 bases between. The CDR3 totals 15 residues. DNA for the CDR3: TGTGCCAGCACGATTGGCTCGAGAGGCTCAGATACGCAGTATTTT. Translating it yields CASTIGSRGSDTQYF.

The chain's CDR3 is CAWSPGSYSNQPQHF. CDR3 nucleotides: TGTGCCTGGAGTCCGGGATCCTATAGCAATCAGCCCCAGCATTTT. This chain joins TRBV30 and TRBJ1-5; D gene unclear. CDR1 and CDR2 from the germline V gene are GTSNPN and SVGIG (reference sequence). Trimming pared 2 bases from V and 0 bases from J, leaving 11 bases between. This CDR3 contains 15 residues.

The chain employs TRBV5-5 and TRBJ2-3, with TRBD2 matching over 12 bases. The V gene's germline CDR1 is SGHKS and CDR2 YYEKEE (reference sequence). CDR3 size: 17 residues. V gave up 5 bases and J gave up 0 bases; unmatched junction bases: 7. The CDR3 nucleotides read TGTGCCAGCAGTCATGGACTAGCGGGGCCCAGCACAGATACGCAGTATTTT. Translated, it gives CASSHGLAGPSTDTQYF.

The rearrangement joins TRBV6-6 to TRBJ2-1; 9 bases fit TRBD2. The V segment lost 1 base and the J segment 7 bases; nucleotides outside the gene matches: 8. This CDR3 is built from 16 residues. Germline-derived CDR1 and CDR2 are MNHNY and SVGAGI (reference sequence). CDR3 coding DNA: TGTGCCAGCAGTTACTTTGCGGGGGGGGCAGGGAATGAGCAGTTCTTC. It yields the protein CASSYFAGGAGNEQFF.

The gene calls are TRBV9 and TRBJ2-3, with TRBD2 matching over 13 bases. Germline V gene sequence: CDR1 SGDLS, CDR2 YYNGEE. The CDR3 is 16 residues long. The J segment lost 4 bases and the V segment lost 3 bases, leaving 5 bases of the junction unmatched. The DNA of the CDR3 is TGTGCCAGCAGCGCCGGGACTAGCGGGGTCCCAGATACGCAGTATTTT. Protein: CASSAGTSGVPDTQYF. The full variable domain, rest sourced from reference TRBV9 and TRBJ2-3, is DSGVTQTPKHLITATGQRVTLRCSPRSGDLSVYWYQQSLDQGLQFLIQYYNGEERAKGNILERFSAQQFPDLHSELNLSSLELGDSALYFCASSAGTSGVPDTQYFGPGTRLTVL.

This rearrangement joins TRBV7-2 to TRBJ2-5; possible D gene TRBD1, 6 bases. V lost 5 bases, J lost 5 bases, and 15 bases lay in between. The CDR3 covers 14 residues. Germline values: CDR1 SGHTA, CDR2 FQGNSA. CDR3 sequence (DNA): TGTGCCAGCAGCCCCATGGACAGCGCGGAGACCCAGTACTTC. It translates to CASSPMDSAETQYF.

V usage is TRBV5-1 and J usage is TRBJ2-1, with no clear D. Trimming stripped 4 bases from V and 0 bases from J, with 11 bases between. Germline V CDR1 and CDR2: SGHRS, YFSETQ. CDR3 length equals 15 residues. The CDR3 DNA reads TGCGCCAGCAGCGCCTCGTACAGCTCCTACAATGAGCAGTTCTTC. This encodes CASSASYSSYNEQFF.

The V and J genes are TRBV19 and TRBJ2-3; 7 bases are a match to TRBD2. Germline V gives CDR1 LNHDA, CDR2 SQIVND (reference sequence). Trimming at V came to 1 base and at J to 4 bases, leaving 11 bases not matched to a gene. This CDR3 is 17 amino acids long. This CDR3 is CASSIGRTSHTADTQYF. The CDR3 bases are TGTGCCAGTAGTATAGGCCGGACTAGTCATACGGCAGATACGCAGTATTTT.

V gene TRBV5-1 combines with J gene TRBJ1-4; weak D call: TRBD1 (5 bases). Germline CDR1 is SGHRS and CDR2 is YFSETQ. Trimming cost V 4 bases and J 0 bases, with 7 bases left between them. CDR3 length: 14 residues. This chain's CDR3 is CASSLTATNEKLFF. The CDR3 DNA follows: TGCGCCAGCAGCCTGACAGCAACTAATGAAAAACTGTTTTTT.

The rearrangement joins TRBV27 to TRBJ2-7, with D possibly TRBD1 on 5 matching bases. CDR1 MNHEY and CDR2 SMNVEV come from the germline V gene (reference sequence). V dropped 9 bases and J dropped 3 bases, with 6 bases sitting between them. CDR3 length: 10 residues. CDR3: CASGHYEQYF. The CDR3 DNA is TGTGCCAGTGGACACTACGAGCAGTACTTC.

The chain joins TRBV19 to TRBJ1-5, with D possibly TRBD1 on 5 matching bases. V lost 0 bases and J lost 4, with 10 bases in between. The CDR3 sequence is 15 residues long. Germline CDR1 reads LNHDA; CDR2 reads SQIVND (reference sequence). CDR3 nucleotides: TGTGCCAGTAGTATAGAGGCAGGGCCAAATCAGCCCCAGCATTTT. Its protein product is CASSIEAGPNQPQHF.

V is TRBV4-1 and J is TRBJ2-3, with 14 bases aligning to TRBD2. The V gene end was trimmed by 0 bases and the J gene end by 14 bases; junction bases not matched to a gene: 10. CDR1 and CDR2 (germline): MGHRA, YSYEKL. The CDR3 is made up of 16 amino acids. CDR3 DNA: TGCGCCAGCAGCCAAGACGCGAGTAGGACTAGCGGGAGGCGGTATTTT. The encoded protein is CASSQDASRTSGRRYF.

V is TRBV11-2 and J is TRBJ1-4; 7 bases match TRBD1. Unmatched junction bases numbered 5, after V lost 3 bases and J lost 7 bases. This CDR3 is 14 amino acids long. Germline V lookup: CDR1 SGHAT, CDR2 FQNNGV. The CDR3 here is CASSLGQISEKLFF. The CDR3 DNA sequence: TGTGCCAGCAGCTTGGGACAGATCTCTGAAAAACTGTTTTTT.

The chain has TRBV6-6 and TRBJ2-3, with D unclear. This CDR3 region has 12 residues. In germline, CDR1 is MNHNY, CDR2 SVGAGI (reference sequence). V was cut by 5 bases and J by 4 bases, with 7 bases left in between. The DNA of the CDR3 is TGTGCCAGCAGTGGCGGCTCAGATACGCAGTATTTT. Protein: CASSGGSDTQYF.

Comment on this clone: The sample carries other DNA sequences with the same CDR3. The rearrangement links TRBV19 to TRBJ2-1; D remains ambiguous. The CDR3 consists of 13 residues. Germline V gene data show CDR1 as LNHDA and CDR2 as SQIVND (reference sequence). Trimming stripped 2 bases from V and 4 bases from J, with 6 bases between. CDR3 DNA sequence: TGTGCCAGTAGTATACGAGGATACAATGAGCAGTTCTTC. It is translated as CASSIRGYNEQFF.

About this clone: At one of its ends the junction is not consistent with the germline gene, which may arise from a read error. V usage is TRBV20-1 and J usage is TRBJ2-1, with TRBD1 matching 7 bases. Germline V lookup: CDR1 DFQATT, CDR2 SNEGSKA (reference sequence). The length of the CDR3 is 10 residues. The CDR3 sequence is CSATKGQLLF. CDR3 bases: TGCAGTGCCACAAAGGGACAGTTGCTCTTC.

The J gene is TRBJ1-2, the V gene TRBV19; 7 bases line up with TRBD1. Germline V gene sequence: CDR1 LNHDA, CDR2 SQIVND (reference sequence). This CDR3 comprises 16 residues. Losses at the gene ends were 4 bases for V and 1 base for J; bases not matched to a gene: 9. The CDR3 DNA is TGTGCCAGTAGTAACCCCGGGACAGTCATTAACTATGGCTACACCTTC. Its translation: CASSNPGTVINYGYTF.

CDR3 residues: CASSYRGYEQYF. The CDR3 nucleotides read TGTGCCAGCAGTTATCGCGGTTACGAGCAGTACTTC. This chain joins TRBV6-5 and TRBJ2-7; D call uncertain. Trimming removed 3 bases from V and 4 bases from J, with 7 bases in between. This CDR3 contains 12 residues. Germline assignment: CDR1 MNHEY and CDR2 SVGAGI.

The rearrangement links TRBV9 to TRBJ2-1, with D possibly being TRBD2 (5 bases). The germline V gene has CDR1 SGDLS and CDR2 YYNGEE. V lost 0 bases and J lost 0, with 7 bases in between. The CDR3 contains 15 residues. CDR3 loop: CASSVGSASYNEQFF. DNA for the CDR3: TGTGCCAGCAGCGTAGGTAGCGCCTCCTACAATGAGCAGTTCTTC.

The V gene is TRBV30, the J gene TRBJ1-6; 8 bases line up with TRBD1. The CDR3 has 13 amino acids. The V segment lost 3 bases and the J segment 7 bases; nucleotides outside the gene matches: 2. The germline V gene encodes CDR1 GTSNPN and CDR2 SVGIG (reference sequence). The CDR3 reads CAWRDRENSPLHF. DNA of the CDR3: TGTGCCTGGAGGGACAGGGAGAATTCACCCCTCCACTTT.

The V call is TRBV4-1, the J call TRBJ2-6; no definite D call. Trimming cost V 0 bases and J 0 bases, with 12 bases left between them. Germline V gene sequence: CDR1 MGHRA, CDR2 YSYEKL. This CDR3 is built from 18 residues. In nucleotides, the CDR3 is TGCGCCAGCAGCCAAGATACGCTGCGCCCCTCTGGGGCCAACGTCCTGACTTTC. As protein: CASSQDTLRPSGANVLTF.